The rows below give T cell receptor beta chains drawn from one sample of a study of T cell responses to AZD1222 COVID-19 vaccine. TCRdb's table, derived via immunoSEQ multiplex PCR, lists solely in-frame clones and lacks some. This sample has fewer than 110,000 clones, with around 89% found just once. The sequencing used peripheral blood, collected on day 0 of AZD1222 vaccination. The receptors derive from an adult in good health. Each CDR3 is given without its conserved first and last residue. The D gene is left open where the match is weak.

j_gene: TRBJ1-1
v_gene: TRBV19
d_gene: NA
CDR3aa: ASSIQQGTEAF

j_gene: TRBJ2-2
v_gene: TRBV30
d_gene: TRBD1
CDR3aa: AWIEGAGTGELF

j_gene: TRBJ1-2
v_gene: TRBV28
d_gene: NA
CDR3aa: ASSLQEYGYT

j_gene: TRBJ2-1
v_gene: TRBV7-2
d_gene: TRBD2
CDR3aa: ASSSGTSGGFKQF

j_gene: TRBJ1-5
v_gene: TRBV18
d_gene: NA
CDR3aa: ASSPGWEPQH

j_gene: TRBJ2-7
v_gene: TRBV5-4
d_gene: NA
CDR3aa: ASSPDRYEQY

j_gene: TRBJ2-5
v_gene: TRBV7-8
d_gene: TRBD1
CDR3aa: ASTWGTAQETQY

j_gene: TRBJ2-5
v_gene: TRBV7-2
d_gene: NA
CDR3aa: ASSEPTPRGETQY

j_gene: TRBJ2-1
v_gene: TRBV5-4
d_gene: TRBD2
CDR3aa: ASSTPISGDGEQF

j_gene: TRBJ2-2
v_gene: TRBV14
d_gene: TRBD2
CDR3aa: ASSQVWRSGRENTGELF

j_gene: TRBJ1-2
v_gene: TRBV7-8
d_gene: NA
CDR3aa: ASSLGTDIDGYT

j_gene: TRBJ2-6
v_gene: TRBV6-6
d_gene: TRBD1
CDR3aa: ASRQTGVPGANVLT

j_gene: TRBJ2-1
v_gene: TRBV11-2
d_gene: NA
CDR3aa: ASSMTSSSYNEQF

j_gene: TRBJ2-1
v_gene: TRBV18
d_gene: TRBD2
CDR3aa: ASSPPLAGGGRNEQF

j_gene: TRBJ2-7
v_gene: TRBV29-1
d_gene: NA
CDR3aa: SAKTGTYEQY

j_gene: TRBJ2-7
v_gene: TRBV6-5
d_gene: NA
CDR3aa: ASIGHSTYEQY

j_gene: TRBJ2-7
v_gene: TRBV21-1
d_gene: NA
CDR3aa: ASSKSVGLAWEQY

j_gene: TRBJ2-1
v_gene: TRBV28
d_gene: NA
CDR3aa: ASTVRAIYYNEQF

j_gene: TRBJ1-5
v_gene: TRBV29-1
d_gene: TRBD1
CDR3aa: SVSPGTDSNQPQH

j_gene: TRBJ2-1
v_gene: TRBV24-1
d_gene: TRBD1
CDR3aa: ATSDTRGQGRIYNEQF

j_gene: TRBJ2-3
v_gene: TRBV29-1
d_gene: NA
CDR3aa: SIIGLSTDTQY

j_gene: TRBJ1-2
v_gene: TRBV3-1/TRBV3-2
d_gene: TRBD1
CDR3aa: ASSDRVGGYT

j_gene: TRBJ1-1
v_gene: TRBV5-1
d_gene: NA
CDR3aa: ASVSENTEAF

j_gene: TRBJ1-3
v_gene: TRBV6-6
d_gene: NA
CDR3aa: ASSTSRDLSGNTIY

j_gene: TRBJ1-6
v_gene: TRBV27
d_gene: NA
CDR3aa: ASSLWAPGINSYNSPLH

j_gene: TRBJ2-3
v_gene: TRBV4-2
d_gene: TRBD2
CDR3aa: ASSQGGLAGTDTQY

j_gene: TRBJ1-2
v_gene: TRBV29-1
d_gene: TRBD1
CDR3aa: SVEDRGTGDVVYGYT

j_gene: TRBJ1-4
v_gene: TRBV28
d_gene: NA
CDR3aa: ASSFFRTNEKLF

j_gene: TRBJ2-3
v_gene: TRBV6-5
d_gene: TRBD2
CDR3aa: ASSYSGRTTDTQY

j_gene: TRBJ1-2
v_gene: TRBV24-1
d_gene: NA
CDR3aa: AIGGGLDGYT

j_gene: TRBJ2-2
v_gene: TRBV5-1
d_gene: TRBD1
CDR3aa: ASSSGTGGYTGELF

j_gene: TRBJ1-2
v_gene: TRBV19
d_gene: TRBD1
CDR3aa: ASSIPGGEYGYT

j_gene: TRBJ1-4
v_gene: TRBV28
d_gene: NA
CDR3aa: ASSRDGGWVEKLF

j_gene: TRBJ2-7
v_gene: TRBV28
d_gene: NA
CDR3aa: ASSLGIYEQY

j_gene: TRBJ2-3
v_gene: TRBV5-1
d_gene: TRBD2
CDR3aa: ASSSGLDDGTDTQY

j_gene: TRBJ2-3
v_gene: TRBV4-1
d_gene: NA
CDR3aa: ASADFGGSTDTQY

j_gene: TRBJ2-7
v_gene: TRBV7-2
d_gene: TRBD2
CDR3aa: ASSSPGGYGYEQY

j_gene: TRBJ2-1
v_gene: TRBV7-9
d_gene: TRBD2
CDR3aa: ASSLEISSGRINEQF

j_gene: TRBJ2-5
v_gene: TRBV15
d_gene: NA
CDR3aa: ATSRVSGQETQY

j_gene: TRBJ2-7
v_gene: TRBV7-2
d_gene: TRBD2
CDR3aa: ASSLAATSGSYEQY

j_gene: TRBJ2-3
v_gene: TRBV4-3
d_gene: NA
CDR3aa: ASSLTRGPGAPTDTQY

j_gene: TRBJ1-4
v_gene: TRBV6-5
d_gene: TRBD1
CDR3aa: ASSPGQGSEKLF